This TCR beta chain was sequenced for a study of blood T cell repertoires in COVID-19. Overall study context: Italy, Spain and the United States were the sources of the convalescent and acute COVID-19 samples. PBMCs, B-cell-depleted T cells, or T cells were the source of the cDNA or gDNA that made up the material.

Per the authors' pipeline: Nucleated cell counts were estimated from reference gene primer amplification. Profiled with immunoSEQ multiplex PCR; TCRdb holds only in-frame clones, not every one. V and J calls and clone size are as listed in that table; D and trimming were resolved from the DNA. The sample contains fewer than 250,000 clones, more than 70% of which appear only once. V lost 5 bases and J 3 bases, leaving 11 bases between the germline ends. This CDR3 spans 14 amino acids. CDR1 SGHTA and CDR2 FQGNSA come from the germline V gene. The sequence came from a woman aged 40 to 49 who had recovered from COVID-19. Sequencing was performed on peripheral blood. This chain connects TRBV7-2 to TRBJ2-1; D gene ambiguous. CDR3 sequence reads: CASSNPGLYNEQFF. The DNA of the CDR3 is TGTGCCAGCAGCAACCCGGGTCTCTACAATGAGCAGTTCTTC.